The 6 T cell receptor beta chains below were found in one sample sequenced in a study of monozygotic twins with inflammatory bowel disease (dated by TCRdb to between 2018 and 2021). The library was made by 5' RACE. This sample was sequenced with an Illumina HiSeq 2500. Based on TCRdb reprocessing of the reads, there is one entry per CDR3 protein sequence, and DNA is missing. This sample's table contains about 140,000 distinct CDR3 sequences. The ten largest clones represent 2% to 2.5% of the sample. Material for sequencing was blood. The source of these receptors is a human donor with ulcerative colitis or Crohn's disease, or a healthy co-twin of an affected twin (not recorded which).

The chain has TRBV5-1 and TRBJ2-1; TCRdb's D gene call, TRBD1, goes unchecked for lack of DNA. Germline V gene sequence: CDR1 SGHRS, CDR2 YFSETQ. This CDR3 has 15 amino acids. The CDR3 reads CASSLMAQGGNEQFF.

This CDR3 reads CASSFKVGTEAFF. The chain employs TRBV7-2 and TRBJ1-1. Germline CDR1 reads SGHTA; CDR2 reads FQGNSA. CDR3 size: 13 residues.

The chain is built from TRBV6-1 and TRBJ1-4. Germline CDR1 MNHNS, CDR2 SASEGT. This CDR3 is built from 16 residues. CDR3 loop: CASSPQPRAPNEKLFF.

This chain links TRBV20-1 with TRBJ2-1; TCRdb's D gene call, TRBD2, goes unchecked for lack of DNA. Per germline, CDR1 DFQATT and CDR2 SNEGSKA (reference sequence). The CDR3 totals 14 residues. The CDR3 reads CSARDLGPSEEQFF.

The chain combines TRBV7-2 with TRBJ1-1; TCRdb names TRBD1, which stays unverified in the absence of DNA. The germline V gene encodes CDR1 SGHTA and CDR2 FQGNSA. This CDR3 has 16 residues. CDR3: CASSSPTRGLFTEAFF.

V usage is TRBV29-1 and J usage is TRBJ2-7. CDR1 SQVTM and CDR2 ANQGSEA come from the germline V gene. This CDR3 region has 11 residues. The CDR3 loop is CSVRNPYEQYF.